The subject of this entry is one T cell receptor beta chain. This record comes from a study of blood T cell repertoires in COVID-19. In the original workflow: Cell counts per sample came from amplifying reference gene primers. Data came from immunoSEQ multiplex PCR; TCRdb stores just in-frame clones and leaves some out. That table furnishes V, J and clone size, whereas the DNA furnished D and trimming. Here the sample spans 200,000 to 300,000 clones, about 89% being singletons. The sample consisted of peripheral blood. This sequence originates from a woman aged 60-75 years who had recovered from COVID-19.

Written as DNA, the CDR3 is TGTGCCAGCAGTTCAGGGCAGGGTAATCAGCCCCAGCATTTT. This encodes CASSSGQGNQPQHF. This chain connects TRBV28 to TRBJ1-5; a weak D match, TRBD1 (5 bases). The CDR3 sequence is 14 residues long. Trimming pared 4 bases from V and 4 bases from J, leaving 11 bases between. From germline, CDR1 is MDHEN and CDR2 SYDVKM.